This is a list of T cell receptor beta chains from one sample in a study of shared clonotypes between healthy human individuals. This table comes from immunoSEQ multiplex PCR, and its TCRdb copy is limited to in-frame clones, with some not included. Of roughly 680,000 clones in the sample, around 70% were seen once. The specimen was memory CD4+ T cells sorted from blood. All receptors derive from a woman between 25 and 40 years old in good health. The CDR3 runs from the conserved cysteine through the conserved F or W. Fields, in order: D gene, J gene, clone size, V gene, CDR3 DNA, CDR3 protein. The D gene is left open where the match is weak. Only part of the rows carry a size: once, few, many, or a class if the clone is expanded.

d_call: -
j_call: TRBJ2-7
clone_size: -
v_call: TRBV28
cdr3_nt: TGTGCCAGCAACAAGGGCTACGAGCAGTACTTC
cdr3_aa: CASNKGYEQYF

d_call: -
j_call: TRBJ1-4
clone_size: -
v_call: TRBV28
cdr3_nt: TGTGCCAGCAGGCTTTCGTCAGGACTTTGGGGAGAAAAACTGTTTTTT
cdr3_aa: CASRLSSGLWGEKLFF

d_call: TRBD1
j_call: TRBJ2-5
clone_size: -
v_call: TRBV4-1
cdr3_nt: TGCGCCAGCAGCCAGCCCCGACAGGGGGAGACCCAGTACTTC
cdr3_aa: CASSQPRQGETQYF

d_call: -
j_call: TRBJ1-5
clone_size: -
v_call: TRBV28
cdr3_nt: TGTGCCAGCAGGGCGGGATCTATTCTTATCAGCCCCCAGCATTTT
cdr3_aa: CASRAGSILISPQHF

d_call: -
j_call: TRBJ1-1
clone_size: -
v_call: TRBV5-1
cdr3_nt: TGCGCCAGCAGCGAGGGCGCTGAGGGTACTGAAGCTTTCTTT
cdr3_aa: CASSEGAEGTEAFF

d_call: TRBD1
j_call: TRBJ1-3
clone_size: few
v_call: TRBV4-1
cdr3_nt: TGCGCCAGCAGCCCCCGGGACAGGGATTTCGCCGGAAACACCATATATTTT
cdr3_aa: CASSPRDRDFAGNTIYF

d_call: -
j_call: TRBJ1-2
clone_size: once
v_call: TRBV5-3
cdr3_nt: TGTGCCAGAAGCTGCAGGGAAATGGGCTATGGCTACACCTTC
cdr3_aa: CARSCREMGYGYTF

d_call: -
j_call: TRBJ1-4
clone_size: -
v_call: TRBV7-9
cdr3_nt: TGTGCCAGCAGCCCCATGGGGCTCAATGGCGAAAAACTGTTTTTT
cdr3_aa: CASSPMGLNGEKLFF

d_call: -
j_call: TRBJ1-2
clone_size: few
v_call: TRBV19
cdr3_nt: TGTGCCAGTAGCCGTGGGTATAACTATGGCTACACCTTC
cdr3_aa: CASSRGYNYGYTF

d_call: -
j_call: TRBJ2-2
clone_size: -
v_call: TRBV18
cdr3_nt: TGTGCCAGCTCATGGCAGAGCGACACCGGGGAGCTGTTTTTT
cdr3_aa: CASSWQSDTGELFF

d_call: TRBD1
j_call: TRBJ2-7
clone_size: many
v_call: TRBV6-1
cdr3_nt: TGTGCCAGCAGTGGGGACAGGGGAGCCCCCTACGAGCAGTACTTC
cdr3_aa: CASSGDRGAPYEQYF

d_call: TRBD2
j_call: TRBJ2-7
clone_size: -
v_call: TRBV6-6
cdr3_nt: TGTGCCAGCAGTCTATCAGGTAGCGGGTACGAGCAGTACTTC
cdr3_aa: CASSLSGSGYEQYF

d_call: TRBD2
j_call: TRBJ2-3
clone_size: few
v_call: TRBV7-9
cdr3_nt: TGTGCCAGCAGCTTAGAAGCGGGAGCGATAGATACGCAGTATTTT
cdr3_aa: CASSLEAGAIDTQYF

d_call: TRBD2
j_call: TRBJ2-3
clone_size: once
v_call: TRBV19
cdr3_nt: TGTGCCAGTAGTATTCTAGCGGGAAGTTCCCTTGCGCAGTATTTT
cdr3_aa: CASSILAGSSLAQYF

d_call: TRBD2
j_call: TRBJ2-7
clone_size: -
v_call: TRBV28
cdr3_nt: TGTGCCAGCAGTTTTCCTAGCGGGGGTCGGCCCGAGCAGTACTTC
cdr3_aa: CASSFPSGGRPEQYF

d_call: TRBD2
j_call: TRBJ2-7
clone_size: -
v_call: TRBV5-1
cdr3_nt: TGCGCCAGCAGCCCCGGACTAGCGGGAGCCCCGGGGGGATCCTACGAGCAGTACTTC
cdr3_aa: CASSPGLAGAPGGSYEQYF

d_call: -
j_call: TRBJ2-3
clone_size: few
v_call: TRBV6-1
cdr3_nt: TGTGCCAGCAGTGAGGGACCCAGCGGCCCCACAGATACGCAGTATTTT
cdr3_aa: CASSEGPSGPTDTQYF

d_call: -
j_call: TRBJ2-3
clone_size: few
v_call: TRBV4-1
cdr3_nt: TGCGCCAGCAGCCAAGATGGCGTCCCGGGAACAGATACGCAGTATTTT
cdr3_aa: CASSQDGVPGTDTQYF

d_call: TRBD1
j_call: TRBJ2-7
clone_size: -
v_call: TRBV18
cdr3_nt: TGTGCCAGCTCACCACCAGGGGGCTTGTACGAGCAGTACTTC
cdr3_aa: CASSPPGGLYEQYF

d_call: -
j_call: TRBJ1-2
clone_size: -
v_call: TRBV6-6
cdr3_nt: TGTGCCAGCAGAGAAGGGGCGTATGGCTACACCTTC
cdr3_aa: CASREGAYGYTF

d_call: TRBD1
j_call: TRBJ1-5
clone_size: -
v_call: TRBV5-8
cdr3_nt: TGTGCCAGCAGGAAAGGGAACAGGGGGCTGGGTCAGCCCCAGCATTTT
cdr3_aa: CASRKGNRGLGQPQHF

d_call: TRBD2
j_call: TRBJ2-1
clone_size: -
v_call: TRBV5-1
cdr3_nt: TGCGCCAGCACCGGCGACAGGGCGGGAAAAGGACTAGCGGGAGACCTCTCCTACAATGAGCAGTTCTTC
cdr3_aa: CASTGDRAGKGLAGDLSYNEQFF

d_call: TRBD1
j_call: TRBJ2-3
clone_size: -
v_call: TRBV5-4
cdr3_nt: TGTGCCAGCAGCCCCCAGGACAGGGTTACAGATACGCAGTATTTT
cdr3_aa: CASSPQDRVTDTQYF

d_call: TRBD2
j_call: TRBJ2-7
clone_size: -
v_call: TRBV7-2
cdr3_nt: TGTGCCAGCAGCCTAGCGGGAGCAGAGCAGTACTTC
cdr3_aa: CASSLAGAEQYF

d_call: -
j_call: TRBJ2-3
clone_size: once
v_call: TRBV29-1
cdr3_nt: TGCAGCGTTGCGCCTTCAGATACGCAGTATTTT
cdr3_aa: CSVAPSDTQYF

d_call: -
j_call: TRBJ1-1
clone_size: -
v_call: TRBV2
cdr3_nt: TGTGCCGGACAGTCTCAGGGGACCCTCAGAGGCTCCGGAGCTTTCTTT
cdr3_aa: CAGQSQGTLRGSGAFF

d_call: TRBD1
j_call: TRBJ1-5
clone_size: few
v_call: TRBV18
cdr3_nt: TGTGCCAGCTCAAGACAGGGATTCCAGCCCCAGCATTTT
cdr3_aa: CASSRQGFQPQHF

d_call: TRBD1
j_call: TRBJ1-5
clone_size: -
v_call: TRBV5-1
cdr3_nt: TGCGCCAGCAGGGACCAGGGGGGAAATCAGCCCCAGCATTTT
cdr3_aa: CASRDQGGNQPQHF

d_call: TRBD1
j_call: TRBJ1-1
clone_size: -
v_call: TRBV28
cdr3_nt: TGTGCCAGCAGTTCCCCAGGGGGGCTTGACACTGAAGCTTTCTTT
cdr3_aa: CASSSPGGLDTEAFF

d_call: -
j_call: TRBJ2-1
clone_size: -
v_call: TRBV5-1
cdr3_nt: TGCGCCAGCAGCTTGGGTAGAAATGAGCAGTTCTTC
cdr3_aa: CASSLGRNEQFF

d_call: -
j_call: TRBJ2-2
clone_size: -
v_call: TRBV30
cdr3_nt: TGTGCCTGGAGGCGAACGGGGAGCACCGGGGAGCTGTTTTTT
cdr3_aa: CAWRRTGSTGELFF

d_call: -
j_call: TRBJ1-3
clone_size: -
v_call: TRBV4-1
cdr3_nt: TGCGCCAGCAGCCAAGATCAAGGGTTCTCTGGAAACACCATATATTTT
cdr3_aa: CASSQDQGFSGNTIYF

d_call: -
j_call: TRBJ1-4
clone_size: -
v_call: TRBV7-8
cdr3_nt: TGTGCCAGCAGCTTGTCCCGGGACGGGGGTGGACTGTTTTTT
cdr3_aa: CASSLSRDGGGLFF

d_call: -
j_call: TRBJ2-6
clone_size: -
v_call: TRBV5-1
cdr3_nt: TGCGCCAGCAGTCTGGACAACTCTGGGGCCAACGTCCTGACTTTC
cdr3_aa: CASSLDNSGANVLTF

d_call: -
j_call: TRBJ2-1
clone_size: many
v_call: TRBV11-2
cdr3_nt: TGTGCCAGCAGCTTTTACAAGCCTCACAATGAGCAGTTCTTC
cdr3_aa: CASSFYKPHNEQFF

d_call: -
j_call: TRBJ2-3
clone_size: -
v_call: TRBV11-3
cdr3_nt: TGTGCCAGCAGCTTAGATCGGGGGTCTAGCGCATATAGCACAGATACGCAGTATTTT
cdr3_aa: CASSLDRGSSAYSTDTQYF

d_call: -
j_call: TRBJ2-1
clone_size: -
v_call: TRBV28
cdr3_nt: TGTGCCAGCAGTGGAGGTAGGACCTACAATGAGCAGTTCTTC
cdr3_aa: CASSGGRTYNEQFF

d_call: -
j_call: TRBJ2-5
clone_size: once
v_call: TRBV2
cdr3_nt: TGTGCCAGCAGCCCCGACGGACAAGAGACCCAGTACTTC
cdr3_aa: CASSPDGQETQYF

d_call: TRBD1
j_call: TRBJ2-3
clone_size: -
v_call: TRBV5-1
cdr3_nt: TGCGCCAGCAGCTTGGCCCAGGGGGCGACTACAGATACGCAGTATTTT
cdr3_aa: CASSLAQGATTDTQYF

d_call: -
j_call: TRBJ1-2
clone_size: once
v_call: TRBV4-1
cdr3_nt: TGCGCCAGCAGCCCTACCGAACCCGGGGGGTGGTATGGCTACACCTTC
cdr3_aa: CASSPTEPGGWYGYTF

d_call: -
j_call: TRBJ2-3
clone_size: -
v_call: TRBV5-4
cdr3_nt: TGTGCCAGCAGTCCACAGGCTTACACAGATACGCAGTATTTT
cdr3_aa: CASSPQAYTDTQYF

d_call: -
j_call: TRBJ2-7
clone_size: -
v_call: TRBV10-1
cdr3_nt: TGCGCCAGCACCTTGGACTACGGGGGCGAGCAGTACTTC
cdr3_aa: CASTLDYGGEQYF

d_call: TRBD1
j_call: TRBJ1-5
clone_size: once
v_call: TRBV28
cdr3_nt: TGTGCCAGCACTAGAAGATGGACAGGGGGCCTGGGCAATCAGCCCCAGCATTTT
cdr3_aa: CASTRRWTGGLGNQPQHF

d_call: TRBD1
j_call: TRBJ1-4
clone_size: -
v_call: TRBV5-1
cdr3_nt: TGCGCCAGCAGCGGACCCGTTGCAGGGGGTGATGAAAAACTGTTTTTT
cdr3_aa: CASSGPVAGGDEKLFF

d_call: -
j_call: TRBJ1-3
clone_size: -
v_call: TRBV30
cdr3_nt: TGTGCCTCGTTTGCGACAGGAAACACCATATATTTT
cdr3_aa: CASFATGNTIYF

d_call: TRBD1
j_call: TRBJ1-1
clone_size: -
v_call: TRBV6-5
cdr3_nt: TGTGCCAGCAGTTACAGGACAGGGTCATCTGAAGCTTTCTTT
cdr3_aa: CASSYRTGSSEAFF

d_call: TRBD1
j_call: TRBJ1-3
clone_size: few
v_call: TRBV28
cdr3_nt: TGTGCCAGCAGTCCGTTAATTGACAGGGATAACACCATATATTTT
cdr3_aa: CASSPLIDRDNTIYF

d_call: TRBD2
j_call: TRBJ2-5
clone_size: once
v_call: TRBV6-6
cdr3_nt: TGTGCCAGCACCGCAAGCGGGAGAGGTGAGACCCAGTACTTC
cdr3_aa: CASTASGRGETQYF

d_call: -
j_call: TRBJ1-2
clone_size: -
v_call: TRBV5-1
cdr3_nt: TGCGCCAGCAGCAGAGGGGAGAACTATGGCTACACCTTC
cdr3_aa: CASSRGENYGYTF

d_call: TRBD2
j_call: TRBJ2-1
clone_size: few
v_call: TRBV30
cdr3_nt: TGTGCCTGGAGTGTACAACTAGCGGAATACAATGAGCAGTTCTTC
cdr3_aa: CAWSVQLAEYNEQFF

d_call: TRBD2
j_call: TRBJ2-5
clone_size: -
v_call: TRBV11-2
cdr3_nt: TGTGCCAGCAGCTTAGTGGGTGGTTCGGGAGGGCTAGTGGAGACCCAGTACTTC
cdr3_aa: CASSLVGGSGGLVETQYF

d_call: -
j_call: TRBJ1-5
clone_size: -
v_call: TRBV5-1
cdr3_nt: TGCGCCAGCAGCCAGGGTGGGAACAATCAGCCCCAGCATTTT
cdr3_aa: CASSQGGNNQPQHF

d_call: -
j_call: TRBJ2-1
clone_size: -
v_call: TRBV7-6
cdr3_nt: TGTGCCAGCAGCCCGGGCCCCCACAATGAGCAGTTCTTC
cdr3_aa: CASSPGPHNEQFF